This T cell receptor beta chain emerged from a study of cytomegalovirus exposure and HLA in healthy donors. Overall study results and limits: Looking again later, the authors saw that most CMV-associated TCR beta chains seemed HLA-restricted. CMV serostatus was the only recorded immune exposure for donors. Across donors, presence/absence analyses took sequencing depth to be roughly uniform.

CDR3 length: 18 amino acids. CDR1 and CDR2 from the germline V gene are MNHEY and SMNVEV (reference sequence). Only a few counts were recorded for this clone. Its antigen is unidentified. PCR amplification relied on 60 Vbeta primers (plus 13 Jbeta primers). Sequencing was performed with immunoSEQ multiplex PCR; in TCRdb, only in-frame clones are kept and a portion is missing. The sample includes a few hundred thousand clones, 75% to 80% seen only once; the top ten take 1.5% to 2%. This TCR was sampled from a man aged 18 to 30 in good health and CMV-seronegative. The sample comprised PBMCs. The chain uses TRBV27 and TRBJ2-5; D remains ambiguous. TRBJ2-7 matches the DNA end more closely, so the J call is doubtful. The CDR3 reads CASSLRLDHFTVSYEQYF. The CDR3 DNA follows: TGTGCCAGCAGTTTGAGGCTAGATCACTTCACCGTCTCCTACGAGCAGTACTTC.